What follows are 9 T cell receptor beta chains derived from one specimen sequenced in a study of cytomegalovirus exposure and HLA in healthy donors. Primers included in the PCR were 60 Vbeta and 13 Jbeta primers. The protocol was immunoSEQ multiplex PCR, while the TCRdb copy is restricted to in-frame clones and leaves out a portion. This table has 100,000 to 150,000 clones, about 8.5% appearing once. Sequenced: PBMCs. The receptors derive from a man aged 35 to 55 in good health and CMV-seronegative.

The chain joins TRBV4-1 to TRBJ1-1; the D is unclear. Germline V gene lookup returns CDR1 MGHRA and CDR2 YSYEKL. V was cut by 6 bases and J by 1 base, with 12 bases left in between. The CDR3 has 14 residues. The CDR3 DNA sequence: TGCGCCAGCAGACGTCCGGGTGGGAACACTGAAGCTTTCTTT. Protein product: CASRRPGGNTEAFF.

This clone was detected a few times. The rearrangement joins TRBV7-9 to TRBJ1-2; TRBD1 might be the D (5 bases). The CDR3 length is 12 residues. Trimming took 3 bases from V and 3 from J, leaving 5 bases between them. Germline V gene sequence: CDR1 SEHNR, CDR2 FQNEAQ (reference sequence). The CDR3 nucleotides read TGTGCCAGCAGCTTGACAGACTATGGCTACACCTTC. Translation: CASSLTDYGYTF.

This clone was seen a few times. The chain has TRBV6-1 and TRBJ2-1, with 7 bases that match TRBD2. There are 13 residues in the CDR3. Germline V gene lookup returns CDR1 MNHNS and CDR2 SASEGT. J lost 9 bases, V lost 6 bases, and 8 bases had no gene match. CDR3 in DNA: TGTGCCAGCAGAAAGACTAGCAGTACTGAGCAGTTCTTC. It codes for CASRKTSSTEQFF.

The sample holds a few counts of this clone. The genes are TRBV6-1 and TRBJ2-7; D is perhaps TRBD1 (7 bases). This CDR3 has 14 residues. Between the trimmed V and J ends, which lost 9 bases and 2 bases, there was a span of 17 bases. The germline V gene has CDR1 MNHNS and CDR2 SASEGT. CDR3 bases: TGTGCCAGGGACCGGGGGACAGTGACCTACGAGCAGTACTTC. This codes for CARDRGTVTYEQYF.

This clone was counted only a few times. The chain is built from TRBV6-1 and TRBJ1-1; no clear D. The CDR3 has 16 residues. Trimming removed 0 bases from V and 0 bases from J, with 11 bases in between. CDR1 and CDR2 (germline): MNHNS, SASEGT. The CDR3 loop is CASSEAPSGMNTEAFF. The CDR3 bases are TGTGCCAGCAGTGAAGCCCCCTCGGGGATGAACACTGAAGCTTTCTTT.

This clone has more than one count but fewer than ten. J is TRBJ1-2 and V is TRBV5-5, with TRBD1 as a possible D gene (6 bases). This CDR3 is built from 13 residues. Germline V gene data show CDR1 as SGHKS and CDR2 as YYEKEE (reference sequence). Trimming cost V 4 bases and J 4 bases, with 11 bases left between them. The CDR3 DNA is TGTGCCAGCAGCGAACAGGGCTTCTATGGCTACACCTTC. Its protein product is CASSEQGFYGYTF.

This clone was seen a few times. This rearrangement joins TRBV29-1 to TRBJ1-2, with unresolved D. In germline, CDR1 is SQVTM, CDR2 ANQGSEA. The CDR3 length is 17 residues. The V and J ends lost 0 bases and 1 base respectively, with 18 bases between them. The CDR3 protein is CSVEDRDGGSGNYGYTF. In nucleotides, the CDR3 is TGCAGCGTTGAAGATCGCGACGGAGGGTCCGGTAACTATGGCTACACCTTC.

CDR3 coding DNA: TGTGCCAGCAGCTTATTCGTGGCTAGCGGGGGGCCCTACAATGAGCAGTTCTTC. Translation gives CASSLFVASGGPYNEQFF. The chain couples TRBV7-2 to TRBJ2-1, with 11 nucleotides matching TRBD2. Trimming removed 2 bases from V and 2 bases from J; junction bases left unmatched: 8. Germline loops: CDR1 SGHTA, CDR2 FQGNSA. The CDR3 is 18 amino acids.

This clone was picked up a small number of times. V is TRBV5-1 and J is TRBJ2-5; no clear D. This CDR3 has 13 amino acids. Germline values: CDR1 SGHRS, CDR2 YFSETQ. Trimming cost V 6 bases and J 1 base, with 10 bases left between them. This chain's CDR3 is CASIPPSQETQYF. CDR3 sequence (DNA): TGCGCCAGCATCCCCCCCAGCCAAGAGACCCAGTACTTC.